A single sample is the source of the 2 T cell receptor beta chains below, sequenced in a study of identical twins. TCRdb independently ran MiXCR on the 5' RACE reads; one entry per CDR3 protein. The data show 400,000 or so distinct CDR3 sequences, 7% to 9.5% seen once. Sequencing was done on a sample of naive T cells sorted from blood. The receptors originated from a woman between 50 and 59 years old in good health.

This clonotype appeared a few times. V usage is TRBV20-1 and J usage is TRBJ2-3; D is uncertain. Germline V gene lookup returns CDR1 DFQATT and CDR2 SNEGSKA (reference sequence). The CDR3 loop spans 13 amino acids. Trimming pared 8 bases from V and 0 bases from J, leaving 12 bases between. The CDR3 region is CSPSRDSTDTQYF. CDR3 in DNA: TGCAGTCCCTCACGAGACAGCACAGATACGCAGTATTTT.

This CDR3 reads CASSFGQGKSYEQYF. As DNA, the CDR3 is TGTGCCAGCAGTTTCGGACAGGGGAAGTCTTACGAGCAGTACTTC. The J gene is TRBJ2-7, the V gene TRBV6-5; 9 bases are a match to TRBD1. Germline V gives CDR1 MNHEY, CDR2 SVGAGI. J was trimmed by 4 bases and V by 4 bases; bases with no gene match: 8. The CDR3 sequence is 15 residues long.